A selection of T cell receptor beta chains follows, all from one sample in a study of shared clonotypes between healthy human individuals. The assay was immunoSEQ multiplex PCR, and TCRdb's table has in-frame clones only and misses some. Among about 2 million clones listed, approximately 95% were seen once. Sequenced input: naive CD8+ T cells sorted from blood. Receptor source: a man aged 18 to 29 in good health. Each CDR3 is given with its conserved first and last residue. Fields, in order: D gene, CDR3 length, J gene, clone size, V gene, CDR3 protein, CDR3 DNA. The D gene is left open where the match is weak. Where a row states a size, it is once, few, many or the class of an expanded clone; other rows omit it.

-	13	TRBJ1-1	-	TRBV9	CASSSEGDTEAFF	TGTGCCAGCAGCTCTGAGGGGGACACTGAAGCTTTCTTT
TRBD1	15	TRBJ2-7	-	TRBV6-5	CASSYSRTGRYEQYF	TGTGCCAGCAGTTACTCTCGGACAGGGAGGTACGAGCAGTACTTC
-	14	TRBJ1-2	once	TRBV5-1	CASSHSDSNYGYTF	TGCGCCAGCAGCCATTCAGACTCTAACTATGGCTACACCTTC
-	16	TRBJ2-7	-	TRBV27	CASSLSWGEEPYEQYF	TGTGCCAGCAGTTTATCTTGGGGGGAAGAACCCTACGAGCAGTACTTC
TRBD1	16	TRBJ1-6	-	TRBV6-5	CASSYLGQGVNSPLHF	TGTGCCAGCAGTTACCTAGGACAGGGGGTTAATTCACCCCTCCACTTT
-	14	TRBJ1-3	-	TRBV5-1	CASSELSSGNTIYF	TGCGCCAGCAGCGAGCTGAGCTCTGGAAACACCATATATTTT
TRBD1	17	TRBJ1-1	-	TRBV30	CAWTLSTGAFMNTEAFF	TGTGCCTGGACCCTCTCGACAGGGGCGTTCATGAACACTGAAGCTTTCTTT
-	12	TRBJ1-2	-	TRBV2	CASTGEGYGYTF	TGTGCCAGCACAGGGGAGGGCTATGGCTACACCTTC
-	11	TRBJ1-2	-	TRBV29-1	CSVVGAYGYTF	TGCAGCGTTGTGGGGGCCTATGGCTACACCTTC
-	13	TRBJ1-3	-	TRBV28	CASSSRGGNTIYF	TGTGCCAGCAGTTCCAGGGGTGGAAACACCATATATTTT
TRBD2	19	TRBJ2-6	-	TRBV7-9	CASSLGPSGRASGANVLTF	TGTGCCAGCAGCTTAGGCCCTAGCGGGAGGGCGTCTGGGGCCAACGTCCTGACTTTC
-	11	TRBJ1-1	-	TRBV10-3	CAIRGDTEAFF	TGTGCCATCCGCGGGGACACTGAAGCTTTCTTT
-	13	TRBJ2-7	-	TRBV15	CATSLRSSYEQYF	TGTGCCACCAGCCTTCGTAGCTCCTACGAGCAGTACTTC
-	13	TRBJ1-1	-	TRBV6-1	CASSPWTETEAFF	TGTGCCAGCAGTCCCTGGACAGAGACTGAAGCTTTCTTT
-	13	TRBJ1-1	-	TRBV6-1	CASRDTLNTEAFF	TGTGCCAGTCGGGACACCCTGAACACTGAGGCTTTCTTT
-	13	TRBJ2-7	-	TRBV6-1	CASSPFSTYEQYF	TGTGCCAGCTCCCCTTTCTCCACCTACGAGCAGTACTTC
-	12	TRBJ1-4	-	TRBV7-9	CASSLDYEKLFF	TGTGCCAGCAGCTTAGATTATGAAAAACTGTTTTTT
TRBD2	15	TRBJ2-1	-	TRBV2	CASSDGGLGHNEQFF	TGTGCCAGCAGTGACGGGGGACTAGGGCACAATGAGCAGTTCTTC
TRBD2	17	TRBJ2-3	-	TRBV18	CASSPPRSGGATDTQYF	TGTGCCAGCTCACCACCCAGGAGCGGGGGGGCCACAGATACGCAGTATTTT
-	11	TRBJ1-2	-	TRBV5-4	CASSLGEGYTF	TGTGCCAGCAGCTTGGGGGAGGGCTACACCTTC
TRBD2	15	TRBJ2-3	-	TRBV28	CASSPLLAVTDTQYF	TGTGCCAGCAGCCCCCTACTAGCGGTCACAGATACGCAGTATTTT
-	14	TRBJ2-1	once	TRBV9	CASSVVPSVDEQFF	TGTGCCAGCAGCGTAGTTCCTAGCGTGGATGAGCAGTTCTTC
TRBD1	15	TRBJ2-1	-	TRBV11-2	CASSLADRGYNEQFF	TGTGCCAGCAGCTTAGCCGACAGGGGTTACAATGAGCAGTTCTTC
-	15	TRBJ1-1	-	TRBV25-1	CASSASNRMNTEAFF	TGTGCCAGCAGTGCCTCCAACCGAATGAACACTGAAGCTTTCTTT
TRBD2	16	TRBJ2-1	-	TRBV4-1	CASSQKASGGAHEQFF	TGCGCCAGCAGCCAGAAGGCGAGCGGGGGGGCACATGAGCAGTTCTTC
-	12	TRBJ2-7	-	TRBV28	CASSVDSYEQYF	TGTGCCAGCAGTGTAGATTCCTACGAGCAGTACTTC
-	15	TRBJ2-1	-	TRBV6-1	CASSEDPGTYNEQFF	TGTGCCAGCAGTGAAGACCCGGGAACCTACAATGAGCAGTTCTTC
TRBD2	14	TRBJ2-7	-	TRBV27	CASSRRGGLDEQYF	TGTGCCAGCAGTCGGCGGGGGGGCCTAGACGAGCAGTACTTC
TRBD1	13	TRBJ2-7	-	TRBV5-1	CASSMGQAYEQYF	TGCGCCAGCAGCATGGGACAGGCCTACGAGCAGTACTTC
TRBD2	14	TRBJ2-7	once	TRBV19	CASSIGGSRYEQYF	TGTGCCAGTAGTATCGGCGGGAGTCGGTACGAGCAGTACTTC
TRBD2	15	TRBJ2-7	once	TRBV5-1	CASSLVGGTAYEQYF	TGCGCCAGCAGCTTAGTCGGGGGGACCGCCTACGAGCAGTACTTC